Listed here are 6 T cell receptor beta chains from one sample, sequenced in a study of graft-versus-host responses after intestinal transplantation. Graft-derived tissue was subjected to processing to liberate intraepithelial and lamina propria lymphocytes. Sequenced by immunoSEQ multiplex PCR; TCRdb stores in-frame clones only, minus some. The sample includes 15,000 or so clones, 74% of them seen just once. The material was ileum tissue, obtained 14 days after transplant. The receptor set was obtained from a human patient who received an intestinal transplant, so some T cells may come from the graft donor.

V is TRBV27 and J is TRBJ2-7; either TRBD1 or TRBD2 may supply D (6 bases each). Trimming took 2 bases from V and 2 from J, leaving 13 bases between them. CDR1 and CDR2 from the germline V gene are MNHEY and SMNVEV (reference sequence). CDR3 length: 15 residues. This chain's CDR3 is CASSLGGTTTYEQYF. CDR3 in DNA: TGTGCCAGCAGTTTAGGGGGGACAACAACCTACGAGCAGTACTTC.

CDR3: CASSWEEGRQETQYF. The CDR3, as DNA: TGTGCCAGCAGCTGGGAGGAAGGGAGGCAGGAGACCCAGTACTTC. This chain connects TRBV5-5 to TRBJ2-5, with D maybe TRBD2 (6 bases). This CDR3 region has 15 residues. Germline-derived CDR1 and CDR2 are SGHKS and YYEKEE (reference sequence). V was shortened by 3 bases and J by 5 bases, with 17 bases between the two germline ends.

The chain employs TRBV25-1 and TRBJ2-5, with TRBD2 as a possible D gene (5 bases). This CDR3 comprises 15 residues. With 5 bases removed from V and 7 bases from J, the gap between germline ends came to 20 bases. Germline V gene lookup returns CDR1 MGHDK and CDR2 SYGVNS. The CDR3: CASSFLTGGPGTQYF. CDR3 nucleotides: TGTGCCAGCAGTTTCTTAACGGGCGGGCCCGGGACCCAGTACTTC.

V gene TRBV27 combines with J gene TRBJ2-3; 8 nucleotides agree with TRBD2. This CDR3 is built from 15 residues. Per germline, CDR1 MNHEY and CDR2 SMNVEV (reference sequence). The V segment lost 2 bases and the J segment 4 bases; nucleotides outside the gene matches: 5. The CDR3 DNA reads TGTGCCAGCAGTTTAGCGGGGGGCCACGCAGATACGCAGTATTTT. This gives the protein CASSLAGGHADTQYF.

This chain joins TRBV28 and TRBJ2-1, with 15 nucleotides matching TRBD2. Trimming cost V 4 bases and J 15 bases; bases outside gene matches: 7. The length of the CDR3 is 14 residues. Germline loops: CDR1 MDHEN, CDR2 SYDVKM. This CDR3 is CASSSYGLAGGSFF. The CDR3 bases are TGTGCCAGCAGTTCCTACGGACTAGCGGGGGGGTCGTTCTTC.

CDR3 bases: TGTGCCAGCAGCCGGGACGGAGCCGCCTACAATGAGCAGTTCTTC. Its translation is CASSRDGAAYNEQFF. The V and J genes are TRBV5-5 and TRBJ2-1; D possibly uses TRBD1 or TRBD2 (5 bases each). Germline V gene sequence: CDR1 SGHKS, CDR2 YYEKEE (reference sequence). Deletions cut 4 bases from V and 2 bases from J, with 13 bases between. The CDR3 is 15 amino acids.